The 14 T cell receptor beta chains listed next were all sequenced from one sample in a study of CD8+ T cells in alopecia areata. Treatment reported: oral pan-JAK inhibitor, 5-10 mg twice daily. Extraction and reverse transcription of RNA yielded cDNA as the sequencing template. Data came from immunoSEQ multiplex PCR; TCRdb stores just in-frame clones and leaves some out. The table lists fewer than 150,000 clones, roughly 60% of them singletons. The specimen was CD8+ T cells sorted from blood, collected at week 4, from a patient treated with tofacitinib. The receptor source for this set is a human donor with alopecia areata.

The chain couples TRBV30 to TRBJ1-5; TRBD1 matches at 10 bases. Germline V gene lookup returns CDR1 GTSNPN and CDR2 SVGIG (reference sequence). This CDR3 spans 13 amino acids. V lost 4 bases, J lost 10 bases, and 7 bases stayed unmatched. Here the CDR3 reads CAWTLTGGSPQHF. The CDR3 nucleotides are TGTGCCTGGACCCTGACAGGGGGCAGTCCCCAGCATTTT. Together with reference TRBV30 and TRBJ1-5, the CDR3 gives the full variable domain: SQTIHQWPATLVQPVGSPLSLECTVEGTSNPNLYWYRQAAGRGLQLLFYSVGIGQISSEVPQNLSASRPQDRQFILSSKKLLLSDSGFYLCAWTLTGGSPQHFGDGTRLSIL.

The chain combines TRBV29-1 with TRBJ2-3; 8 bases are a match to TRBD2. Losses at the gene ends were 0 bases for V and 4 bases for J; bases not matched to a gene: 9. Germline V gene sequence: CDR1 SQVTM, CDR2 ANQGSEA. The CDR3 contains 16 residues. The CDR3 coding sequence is TGCAGCGTTGAAGACCCTTTCGGGGGGGTGTCAGATACGCAGTATTTT. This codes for CSVEDPFGGVSDTQYF.

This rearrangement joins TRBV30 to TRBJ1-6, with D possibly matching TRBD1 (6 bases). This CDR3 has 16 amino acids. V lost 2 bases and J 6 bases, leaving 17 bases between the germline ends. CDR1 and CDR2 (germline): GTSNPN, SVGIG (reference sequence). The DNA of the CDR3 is TGTGCCTGGAGTTTAGGGATCGGGACACCTAATTCACCCCTCCACTTT. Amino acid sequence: CAWSLGIGTPNSPLHF.

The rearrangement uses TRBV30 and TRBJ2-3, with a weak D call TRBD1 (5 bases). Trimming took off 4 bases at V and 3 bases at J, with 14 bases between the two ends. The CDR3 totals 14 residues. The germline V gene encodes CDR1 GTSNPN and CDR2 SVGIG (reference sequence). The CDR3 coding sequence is TGTGCCTGGAATGGGGCCGGAAGGACAGATACGCAGTATTTT. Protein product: CAWNGAGRTDTQYF. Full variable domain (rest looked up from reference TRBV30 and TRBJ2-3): SQTIHQWPATLVQPVGSPLSLECTVEGTSNPNLYWYRQAAGRGLQLLFYSVGIGQISSEVPQNLSASRPQDRQFILSSKKLLLSDSGFYLCAWNGAGRTDTQYFGPGTRLTVL.

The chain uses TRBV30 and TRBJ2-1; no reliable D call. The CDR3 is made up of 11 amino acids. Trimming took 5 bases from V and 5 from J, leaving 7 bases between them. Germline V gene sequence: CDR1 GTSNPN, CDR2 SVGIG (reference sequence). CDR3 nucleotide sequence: TGTGCCTGGGGACGGAACAATGAGCAGTTCTTC. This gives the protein CAWGRNNEQFF.

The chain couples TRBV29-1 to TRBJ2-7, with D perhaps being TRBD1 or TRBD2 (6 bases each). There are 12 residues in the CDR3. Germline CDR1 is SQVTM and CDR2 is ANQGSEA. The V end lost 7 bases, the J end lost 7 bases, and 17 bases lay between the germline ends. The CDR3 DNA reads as TGCAGCGCAGGCCCCGGAGGGGGGGAGCAGTACTTC. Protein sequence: CSAGPGGGEQYF.

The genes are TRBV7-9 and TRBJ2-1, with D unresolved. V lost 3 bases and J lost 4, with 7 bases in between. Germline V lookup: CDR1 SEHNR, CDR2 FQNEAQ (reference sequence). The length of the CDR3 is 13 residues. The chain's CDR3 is CASSFIGYNEQFF. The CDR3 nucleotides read TGTGCCAGCAGCTTTATAGGTTACAATGAGCAGTTCTTC.

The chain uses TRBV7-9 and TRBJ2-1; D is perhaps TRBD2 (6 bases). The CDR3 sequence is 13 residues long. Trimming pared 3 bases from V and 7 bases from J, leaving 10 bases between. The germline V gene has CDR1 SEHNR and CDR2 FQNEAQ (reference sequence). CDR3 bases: TGTGCCAGCAGCTTGCAGGAGGGTAATGAGCAGTTCTTC. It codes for CASSLQEGNEQFF.

Written as DNA, the CDR3 is TGCAGCGCTTTACCCCCGGTGGACAATGAGCAGTTCTTC. It yields the protein CSALPPVDNEQFF. This chain connects TRBV29-1 to TRBJ2-1, with D uncertain. Germline V lookup: CDR1 SQVTM, CDR2 ANQGSEA. This CDR3 is built from 13 residues. The ends were cut back, 7 bases at V and 5 bases at J, with 15 bases in the middle.

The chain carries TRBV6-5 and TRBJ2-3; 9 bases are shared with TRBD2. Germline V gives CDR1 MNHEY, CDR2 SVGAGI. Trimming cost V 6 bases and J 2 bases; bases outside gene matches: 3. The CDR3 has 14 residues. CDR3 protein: CASRGLANTDTQYF. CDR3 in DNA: TGTGCCAGCAGGGGACTAGCTAACACAGATACGCAGTATTTT.

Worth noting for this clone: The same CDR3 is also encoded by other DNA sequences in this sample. The CDR3 bases are TGCAGCGTTGAGGACTTGTCCTACGAGCAGTACTTC. Amino acid sequence: CSVEDLSYEQYF. The chain carries TRBV29-1 and TRBJ2-7; perhaps TRBD2 as D (5 bases). CDR3 size: 12 residues. CDR1 and CDR2 from the germline V gene are SQVTM and ANQGSEA. Trimming cost V 3 bases and J 1 base, with 7 bases left between them.

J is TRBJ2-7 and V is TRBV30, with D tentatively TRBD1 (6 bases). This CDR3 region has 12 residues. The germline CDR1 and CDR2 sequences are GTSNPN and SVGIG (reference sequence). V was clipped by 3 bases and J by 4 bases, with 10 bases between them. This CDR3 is CAWSRDKYEQYF. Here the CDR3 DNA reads TGTGCCTGGAGCCGGGACAAATACGAGCAGTACTTC.

The CDR3, as DNA: TGTGCCAGCAGCTTGAGGACAGAAGGTCCCACCGGGGAGCTGTTTTTT. Its translation: CASSLRTEGPTGELFF. The V gene is TRBV7-9, the J gene TRBJ2-2, with D tentatively TRBD1 (6 bases). In germline, CDR1 is SEHNR, CDR2 FQNEAQ (reference sequence). The CDR3 is 16 amino acids. The V end was cut by 3 bases, the J end by 4 bases, with 15 bases between.

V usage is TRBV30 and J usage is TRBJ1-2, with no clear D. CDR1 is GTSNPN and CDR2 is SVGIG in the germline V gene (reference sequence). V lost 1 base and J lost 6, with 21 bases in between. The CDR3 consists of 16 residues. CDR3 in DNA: TGTGCCTGGAGTGAAGGCCAAGTTGAAGTCCCAAATGGCTACACCTTC. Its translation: CAWSEGQVEVPNGYTF.